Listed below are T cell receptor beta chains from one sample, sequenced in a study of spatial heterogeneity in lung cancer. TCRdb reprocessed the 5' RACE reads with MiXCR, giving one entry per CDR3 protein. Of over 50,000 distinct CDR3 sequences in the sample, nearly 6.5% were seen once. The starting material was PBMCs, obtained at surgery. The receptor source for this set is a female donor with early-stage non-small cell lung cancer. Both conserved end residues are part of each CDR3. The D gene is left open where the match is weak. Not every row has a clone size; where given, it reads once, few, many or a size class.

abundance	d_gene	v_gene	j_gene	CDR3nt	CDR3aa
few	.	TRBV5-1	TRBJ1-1	TGCGCCAGCAGCGCCCGGGTCCCCAACACTGAAGCTTTCTTT	CASSARVPNTEAFF
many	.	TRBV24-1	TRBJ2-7	TGTGCCACCAGTGATGGGTACGAGCAGTACTTC	CATSDGYEQYF
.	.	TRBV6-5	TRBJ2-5	TGTGCCAGCAGGATACTGGGGGGAGGAGAGACCCAGTACTTC	CASRILGGGETQYF
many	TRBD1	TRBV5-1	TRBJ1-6	TGCGCCAGCAGCGCCGGACGACAGGGCGGGGGTAATTCACCCCTCCACTTT	CASSAGRQGGGNSPLHF
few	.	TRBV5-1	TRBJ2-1	TGCGCCAGCAGCTTGGGTCTCGATGAGCAGTTCTTC	CASSLGLDEQFF
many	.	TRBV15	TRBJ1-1	TGTGCCACCAGCAGAGATCGGGGCGGGGTAAAAGCTTTCTTT	CATSRDRGGVKAFF
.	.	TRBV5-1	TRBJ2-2	TGCGCCAGCAGCTTAATTCGAGCAGGGTCGAACACCGGGGAGCTGTTTTTT	CASSLIRAGSNTGELFF
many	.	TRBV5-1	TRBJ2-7	TGCGCCAGCAGCTTGCGGCGGGGCCAAGCCTACGAGCAGTACTTC	CASSLRRGQAYEQYF
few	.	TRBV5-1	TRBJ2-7	TGCGCCAGCAGCCAAGACCCCGGGCTATCCTACGAGCAGTACTTC	CASSQDPGLSYEQYF
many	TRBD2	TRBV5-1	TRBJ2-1	TGCGCCAGCAGCTTAGGTAGCGGGGGCTACAATGAGCAGTTCTTC	CASSLGSGGYNEQFF
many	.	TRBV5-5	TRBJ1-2	TGTGCCAGCAGCCAGCGGGGCGACCAAGCTAACTATGGCTACACCTTC	CASSQRGDQANYGYTF
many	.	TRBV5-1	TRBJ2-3	TGCGCCAGCAGAGAGGGAACTAGCAGCACAGATACGCAGTATTTT	CASREGTSSTDTQYF
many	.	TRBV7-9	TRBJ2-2	TGTGCCAGCAGCTTACTAGGGAGAAGAACCGGGGAGCTGTTTTTT	CASSLLGRRTGELFF
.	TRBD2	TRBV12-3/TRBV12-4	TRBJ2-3	TGTGCCAGCAGTTTCCCTCTGGCGGGGGGGAGCACAGATACGCAGTATTTT	CASSFPLAGGSTDTQYF
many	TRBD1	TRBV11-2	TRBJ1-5	TGTGCCAGCAGCCTCGACAGGGCGGGCAATCAGCCCCAGCATTTT	CASSLDRAGNQPQHF
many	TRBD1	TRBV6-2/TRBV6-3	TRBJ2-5	TGTGCCAGCACCGCCCCCGGGACAGGGGGAGAGACCCAGTACTTC	CASTAPGTGGETQYF
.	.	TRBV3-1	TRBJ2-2	TGTGCCAGCAGCCAACGTCAGAACACCGGGGAGCTGTTTTTT	CASSQRQNTGELFF
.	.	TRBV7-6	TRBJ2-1	TGTGCCAGCAGCTCGACCCCCGTGGGGAATGAGCAGTTCTTC	CASSSTPVGNEQFF
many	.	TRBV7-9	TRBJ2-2	TGTGCCAGCAGCTTAGCCCTCAAGGGCGGGGAGCTGTTTTTT	CASSLALKGGELFF
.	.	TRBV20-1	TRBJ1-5	TGCAGTGCTCCCGCGGGGGGCCATAGCAATCAGCCCCAGCATTTT	CSAPAGGHSNQPQHF
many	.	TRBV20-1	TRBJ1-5	TGCAGTGCTAGAGGCAGGGAGGATCAGCCCCAGCATTTT	CSARGREDQPQHF
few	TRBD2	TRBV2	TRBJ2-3	TGTGCCAGCAGTCGCCTAGCGGGAGAGGATACGCAGTATTTT	CASSRLAGEDTQYF
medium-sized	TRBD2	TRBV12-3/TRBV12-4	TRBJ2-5	TGTGCCAGCAGCACGGCCCCCCTAGCGGCCCAAGAGACCCAGTACTTC	CASSTAPLAAQETQYF
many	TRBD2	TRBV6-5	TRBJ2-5	TGTGCCAGCAGTTACCACGGGGGGGGAAGACAAGAGACCCAGTACTTC	CASSYHGGGRQETQYF
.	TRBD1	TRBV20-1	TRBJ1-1	TGCAGAGGGACAGGACTTGAAGCTTTCTTT	CRGTGLEAFF
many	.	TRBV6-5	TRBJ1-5	TGTGCCAGCAGCCCCGGCCTTAGCAATCAGCCCCAGCATTTT	CASSPGLSNQPQHF
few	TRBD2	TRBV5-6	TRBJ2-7	TGTGCCAGCAGCTCGGGGGGGACCTACGAGCAGTACTTC	CASSSGGTYEQYF
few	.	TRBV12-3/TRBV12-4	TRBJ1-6	TGTGCCAGCAGTGGAGGTGATAATTCACCCCTCCACTTT	CASSGGDNSPLHF
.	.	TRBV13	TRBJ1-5	TGTGCCAGCAGGGGGGATACTAGCAATCAGCCCCAGCATTTT	CASRGDTSNQPQHF
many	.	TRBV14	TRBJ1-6	TGTGCCAGCAGCCAAGCTGGGTGGAGAACACCCCTCCACTTT	CASSQAGWRTPLHF
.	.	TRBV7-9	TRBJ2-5	TGTGCCAGCAGCCAACAGGGCCCCCAAGAGACCCAGTACTTC	CASSQQGPQETQYF
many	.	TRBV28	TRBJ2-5	TGTGCCAGCAGTTTACCCGGATCGGGGGAGGAGACCCAGTACTTC	CASSLPGSGEETQYF
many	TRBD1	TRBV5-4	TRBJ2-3	TGTGCCAGCAGAAGGACAGGGCGAGATACGCAGTATTTT	CASRRTGRDTQYF
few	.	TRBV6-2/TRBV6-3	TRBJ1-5	TGTGCCAGCAGTTCTGTCAGGGAATCGGGTTGGACTCAGCCCCAGCATTTT	CASSSVRESGWTQPQHF
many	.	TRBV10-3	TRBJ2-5	TGTGCCATCAGTGAGTCGAACCACCAAGAGACCCAGTACTTC	CAISESNHQETQYF
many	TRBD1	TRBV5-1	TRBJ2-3	TGCGCCAGCAGCTTGGACAGGGGGAAAACAGATACGCAGTATTTT	CASSLDRGKTDTQYF
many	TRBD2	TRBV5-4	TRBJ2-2	TGTGCCAGCAGCTCGGGACTAGCGGGGGCCCACGGGGAGCTGTTTTTT	CASSSGLAGAHGELFF
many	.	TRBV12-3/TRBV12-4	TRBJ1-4	TGTGCCAGCAGTCCCCGGACAGTGACTAATGAAAAACTGTTTTTT	CASSPRTVTNEKLFF
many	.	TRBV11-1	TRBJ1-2	TGTGCCAGCAGCTTATCACCGTCCGGGGGTACCTATGGCTACACCTTC	CASSLSPSGGTYGYTF
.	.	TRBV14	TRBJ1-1	TGTGCCAGCAGCCAACTACCCCGGACAGTGAATCTCTCCGAAGCTTTCTTT	CASSQLPRTVNLSEAFF
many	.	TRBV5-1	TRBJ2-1	TGCGCCAGCAGCTTGGAGGGACAATCCAACAATGAGCAGTTCTTC	CASSLEGQSNNEQFF
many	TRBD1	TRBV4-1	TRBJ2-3	TGCGCCAGCAGCCAAACCCCGGACAGGGACGCGCAGTATTTT	CASSQTPDRDAQYF
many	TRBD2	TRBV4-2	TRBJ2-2	TGTGCCAGCGGGACGGGGGGGAACACCGGGGAGCTGTTTTTT	CASGTGGNTGELFF
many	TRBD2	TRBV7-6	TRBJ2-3	TGTGCCAGCAGCTTAGAAGCGGGGTACGGGGTCGGGGATACGCAGTATTTT	CASSLEAGYGVGDTQYF
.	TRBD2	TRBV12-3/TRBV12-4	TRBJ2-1	TGTGCCAGCAGTCTAAGCGGGAGCTCCTACAATGAGCGGTTCTTC	CASSLSGSSYNERFF
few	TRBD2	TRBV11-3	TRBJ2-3	TGTGCCAGCAGCTTTGGGAGCGGGAGGGCCGCAGATACGCAGTATTTT	CASSFGSGRAADTQYF
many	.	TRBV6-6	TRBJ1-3	TGTGCCAGCAGGGGAACATACTCTGGAAACACCATATATTTT	CASRGTYSGNTIYF
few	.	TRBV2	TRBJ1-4	TGTGCCAGCCGTCCGGACACTCCCGGATTTGCAACTAATGAAAAACTGTTTTTT	CASRPDTPGFATNEKLFF
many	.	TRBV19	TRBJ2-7	TGTGCCAGTAGTCTTCATTGGAACGAGCAGTACTTC	CASSLHWNEQYF
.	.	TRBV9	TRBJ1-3	TGTGCCAGCAGCTTGAGGCTCGGATTCGGCTCTGGAAACACCATATATTTT	CASSLRLGFGSGNTIYF
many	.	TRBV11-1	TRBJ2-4	TGTGCCAGCAGCAGGGGGGCAAGGAACATTCAGTACTTC	CASSRGARNIQYF
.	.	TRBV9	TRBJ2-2	TGTGCCAGCAGCGTATCGCCCGGGGAGCTGTTTTTT	CASSVSPGELFF
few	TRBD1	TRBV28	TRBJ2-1	TGTGCCAGCAGTAGACCCGGGACAGGGGCCAATGAGCAGTTCTTC	CASSRPGTGANEQFF